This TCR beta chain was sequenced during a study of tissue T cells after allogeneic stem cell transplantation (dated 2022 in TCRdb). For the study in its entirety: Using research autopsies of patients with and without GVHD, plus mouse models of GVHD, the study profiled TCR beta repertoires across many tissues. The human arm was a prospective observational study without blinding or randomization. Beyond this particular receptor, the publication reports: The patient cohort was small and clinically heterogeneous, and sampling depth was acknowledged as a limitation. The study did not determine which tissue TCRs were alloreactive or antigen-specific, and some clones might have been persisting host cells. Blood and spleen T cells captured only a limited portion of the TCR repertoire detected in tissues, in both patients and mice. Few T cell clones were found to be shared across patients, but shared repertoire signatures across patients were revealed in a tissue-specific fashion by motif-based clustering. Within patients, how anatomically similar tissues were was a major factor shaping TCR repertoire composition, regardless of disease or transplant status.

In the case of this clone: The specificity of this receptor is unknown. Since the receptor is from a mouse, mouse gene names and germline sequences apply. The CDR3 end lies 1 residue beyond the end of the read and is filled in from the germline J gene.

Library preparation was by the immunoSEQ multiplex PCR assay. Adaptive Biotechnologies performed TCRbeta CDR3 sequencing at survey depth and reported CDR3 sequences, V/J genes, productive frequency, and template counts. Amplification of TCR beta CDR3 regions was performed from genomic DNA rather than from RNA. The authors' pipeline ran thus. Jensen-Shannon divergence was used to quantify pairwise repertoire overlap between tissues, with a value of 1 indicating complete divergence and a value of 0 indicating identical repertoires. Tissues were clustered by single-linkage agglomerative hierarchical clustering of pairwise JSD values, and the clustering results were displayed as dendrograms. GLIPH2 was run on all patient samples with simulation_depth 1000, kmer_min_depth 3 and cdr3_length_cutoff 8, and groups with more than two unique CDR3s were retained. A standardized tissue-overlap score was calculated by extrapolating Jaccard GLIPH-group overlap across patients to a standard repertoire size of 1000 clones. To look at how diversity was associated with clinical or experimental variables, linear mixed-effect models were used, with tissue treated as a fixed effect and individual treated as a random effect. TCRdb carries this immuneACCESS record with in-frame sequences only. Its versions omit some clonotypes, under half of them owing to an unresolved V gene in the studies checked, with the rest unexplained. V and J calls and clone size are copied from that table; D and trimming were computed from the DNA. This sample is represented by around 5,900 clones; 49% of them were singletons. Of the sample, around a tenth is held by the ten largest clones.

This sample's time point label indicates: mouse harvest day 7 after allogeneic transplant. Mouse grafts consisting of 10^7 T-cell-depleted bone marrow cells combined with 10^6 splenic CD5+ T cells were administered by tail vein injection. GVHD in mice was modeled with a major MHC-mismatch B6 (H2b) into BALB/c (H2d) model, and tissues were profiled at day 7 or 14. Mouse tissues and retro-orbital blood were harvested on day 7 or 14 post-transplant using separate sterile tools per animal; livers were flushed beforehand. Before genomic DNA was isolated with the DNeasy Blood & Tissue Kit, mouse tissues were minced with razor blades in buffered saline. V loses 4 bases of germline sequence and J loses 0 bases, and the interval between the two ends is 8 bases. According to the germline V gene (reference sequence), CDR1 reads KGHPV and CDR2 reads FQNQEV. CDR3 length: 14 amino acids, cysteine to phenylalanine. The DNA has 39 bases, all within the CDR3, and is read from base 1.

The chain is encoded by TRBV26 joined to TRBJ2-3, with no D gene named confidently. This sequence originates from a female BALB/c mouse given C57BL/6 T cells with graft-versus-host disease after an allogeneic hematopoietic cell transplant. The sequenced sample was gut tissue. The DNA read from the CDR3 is TGTGCCAGCAGTCAACAGACTAGTGCAGAAACGCTGTAT. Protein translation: CASSQQTSAETLY. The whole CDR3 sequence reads CASSQQTSAETLYF.